A selection of T cell receptor beta chains follows, all from one sample in a study of cytomegalovirus exposure and HLA in healthy donors. TCRdb's table, derived via immunoSEQ multiplex PCR, lists solely in-frame clones and lacks some. The table has roughly 70,000 clones, roughly 71% seen once. Sequenced input: PBMCs. The receptor source for this set is a man between 65 and 80 years old in good health and CMV-seronegative. Each CDR3 is given with its conserved first and last residue. The D gene is left open where the match is weak. A clone size is listed for some rows: how often the clone was seen (once, few, many), or a class if it is expanded.

V,length,D,size,J,CDR3,DNA
TRBV7-6,18,TRBD2,-,TRBJ2-1,CASSPLLLAYSSYNEQFF,TGTGCCAGCAGCCCTCTCTTACTAGCGTACAGCTCCTACAATGAGCAGTTCTTC
TRBV10-3,15,TRBD1,-,TRBJ2-2,CAISPGQGSTGELFF,TGTGCCATCAGCCCGGGACAGGGAAGCACCGGGGAGCTGTTTTTT
TRBV5-6,17,TRBD2,-,TRBJ2-2,CASSSLGTSGRAGELFF,TGTGCCAGCAGCTCACTCGGGACTAGCGGGAGGGCCGGGGAGCTGTTTTTT
TRBV28,14,-,-,TRBJ2-5,CASSLAGPQETQYF,TGTGCCAGCAGTTTGGCAGGGCCCCAGGAGACCCAGTACTTC
TRBV7-2,15,-,-,TRBJ2-3,CASSSSGLSTDTQYF,TGTGCCAGCAGCAGTAGCGGCCTTAGCACAGATACGCAGTATTTT
TRBV30,14,TRBD2,few,TRBJ2-1,CAWTGGRIPNEQFF,TGTGCCTGGACGGGAGGGCGTATCCCGAATGAGCAGTTCTTC
TRBV6-5,13,TRBD1,-,TRBJ1-2,CASSYDRVWGYTF,TGTGCCAGCAGTTACGACAGGGTCTGGGGCTACACCTTC
TRBV7-2,14,TRBD2,-,TRBJ2-5,CASSLIRGGETQYF,TGTGCCAGCAGCTTAATACGGGGAGGGGAGACCCAGTACTTC
TRBV29-1,14,TRBD2,-,TRBJ2-1,CSVAGGSSYNEQFF,TGCAGCGTGGCGGGCGGGAGCTCCTACAATGAGCAGTTCTTC
TRBV28,14,TRBD2,-,TRBJ2-7,CASSSGREAYEQYF,TGTGCCAGCAGTTCAGGGAGGGAGGCCTACGAGCAGTACTTC
TRBV7-9,15,TRBD2,few,TRBJ2-1,CASSLGTSGYNEQFF,TGTGCCAGCAGCTTGGGGACTAGCGGCTACAATGAGCAGTTCTTC
TRBV7-2,14,-,-,TRBJ2-7,CASSLARDSYEQYF,TGTGCCAGCAGCTTAGCTCGGGACTCCTACGAGCAGTACTTC
TRBV19,16,-,-,TRBJ1-1,CASSIVPPDRNTEAFF,TGTGCCAGTAGTATAGTTCCTCCTGACAGGAACACTGAAGCTTTCTTT
TRBV5-6,18,TRBD1,-,TRBJ1-6,CASSLGRRPGQHNSPLHF,TGTGCCAGCAGCTTGGGAAGGAGACCGGGACAGCATAATTCACCCCTCCACTTT
TRBV18,15,-,-,TRBJ2-3,CASSVEDTSTDTQYF,TGTGCCAGCTCAGTGGAGGATACTAGCACAGATACGCAGTATTTT
TRBV5-1,13,TRBD1,-,TRBJ2-5,CASSSGQGETQYF,TGCGCCAGCAGCTCAGGACAGGGAGAGACCCAGTACTTC
TRBV11-2,14,TRBD1,once,TRBJ2-7,CASSLGTGKSEQYF,TGTGCCAGCAGCTTAGGGACAGGGAAATCCGAGCAGTACTTC
TRBV27,16,-,-,TRBJ1-6,CASSLTGSVYNSPLHF,TGTGCCAGCAGTTTAACAGGCAGCGTCTATAATTCACCCCTCCACTTT
TRBV11-2,18,TRBD1,-,TRBJ2-7,CASSVPGQGRLASYEQYF,TGTGCCAGCAGCGTCCCGGGACAGGGACGCTTGGCGTCCTACGAGCAGTACTTC
TRBV6-6,14,TRBD1,-,TRBJ2-7,CASSDGTGYYEQYF,TGTGCCAGCAGCGACGGGACAGGCTACTACGAGCAGTACTTC
TRBV6-5,16,TRBD1,-,TRBJ2-1,CASSYWGGQGPNEQFF,TGTGCCAGCAGTTACTGGGGGGGACAGGGTCCGAATGAGCAGTTCTTC
TRBV5-5,13,-,-,TRBJ2-1,CASSPLIGRRQFF,TGTGCCAGCAGCCCCCTGATAGGGAGACGGCAGTTCTTC
TRBV10-3,13,TRBD2,-,TRBJ2-3,CATGLAGENTQYF,TGTGCCACGGGACTAGCGGGGGAGAATACGCAGTATTTT